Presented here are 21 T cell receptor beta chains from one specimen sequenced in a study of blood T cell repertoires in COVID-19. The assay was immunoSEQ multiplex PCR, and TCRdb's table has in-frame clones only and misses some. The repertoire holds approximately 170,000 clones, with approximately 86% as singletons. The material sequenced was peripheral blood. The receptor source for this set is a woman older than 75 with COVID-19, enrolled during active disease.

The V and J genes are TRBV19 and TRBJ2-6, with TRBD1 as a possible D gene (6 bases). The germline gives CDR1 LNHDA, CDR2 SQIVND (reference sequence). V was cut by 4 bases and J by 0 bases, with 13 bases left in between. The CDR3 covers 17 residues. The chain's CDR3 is CASSRNRAPSGANVLTF. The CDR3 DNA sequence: TGTGCCAGTAGTAGGAACAGGGCCCCCTCTGGGGCCAACGTCCTGACTTTC.

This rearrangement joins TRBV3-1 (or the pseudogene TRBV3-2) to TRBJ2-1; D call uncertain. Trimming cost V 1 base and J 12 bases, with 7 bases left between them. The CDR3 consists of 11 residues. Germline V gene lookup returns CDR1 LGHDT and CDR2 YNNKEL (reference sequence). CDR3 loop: CASSQGFLQFF. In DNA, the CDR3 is TGTGCCAGCAGCCAAGGTTTTCTGCAGTTCTTC.

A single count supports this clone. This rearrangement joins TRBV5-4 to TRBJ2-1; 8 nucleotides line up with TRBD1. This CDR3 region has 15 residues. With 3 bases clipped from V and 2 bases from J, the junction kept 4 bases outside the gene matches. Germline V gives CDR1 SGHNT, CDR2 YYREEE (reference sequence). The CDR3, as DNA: TGTGCCAGCAGCTCGGGGACAGGTCCCTACAATGAGCAGTTCTTC. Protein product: CASSSGTGPYNEQFF.

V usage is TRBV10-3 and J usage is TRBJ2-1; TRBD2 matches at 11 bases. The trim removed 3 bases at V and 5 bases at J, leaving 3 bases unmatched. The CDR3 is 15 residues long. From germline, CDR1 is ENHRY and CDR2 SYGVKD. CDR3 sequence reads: CAISEVAGGHNEQFF. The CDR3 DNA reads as TGTGCCATCAGTGAAGTAGCGGGAGGGCACAATGAGCAGTTCTTC.

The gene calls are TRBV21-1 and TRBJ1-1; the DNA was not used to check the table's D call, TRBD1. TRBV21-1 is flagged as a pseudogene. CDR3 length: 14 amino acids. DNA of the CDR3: TGTGCCAGCAGCACCCGGACAGGGGGCACTGAAGCTTTCTTT. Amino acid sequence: CASSTRTGGTEAFF.

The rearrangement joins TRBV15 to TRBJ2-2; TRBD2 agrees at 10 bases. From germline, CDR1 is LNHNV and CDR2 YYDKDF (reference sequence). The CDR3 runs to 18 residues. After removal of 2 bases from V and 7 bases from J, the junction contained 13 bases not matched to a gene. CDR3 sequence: CATSRIPAGGPLGGELFF. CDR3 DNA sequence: TGTGCCACCAGCAGAATCCCAGCGGGAGGGCCTCTGGGCGGGGAGCTGTTTTTT. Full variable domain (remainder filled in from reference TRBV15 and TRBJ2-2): DAMVIQNPRYQVTQFGKPVTLSCSQTLNHNVMYWYQQKSSQAPKLLFHYYDKDFNNEADTPDNFQSRRPNTSFCFLDIRSPGLGDTAMYLCATSRIPAGGPLGGELFFGEGSRLTVL.

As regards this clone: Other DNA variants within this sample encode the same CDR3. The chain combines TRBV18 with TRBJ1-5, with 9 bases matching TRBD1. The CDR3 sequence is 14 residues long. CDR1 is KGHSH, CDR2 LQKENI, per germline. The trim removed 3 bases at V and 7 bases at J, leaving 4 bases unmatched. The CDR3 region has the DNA TGTGCCAGCTCACCCGGGACAGGGAACCAGCCCCAGCATTTT. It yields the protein CASSPGTGNQPQHF. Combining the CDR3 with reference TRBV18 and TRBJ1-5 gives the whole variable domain NAGVMQNPRHLVRRRGQEARLRCSPMKGHSHVYWYRQLPEEGLKFMVYLQKENIIDESGMPKERFSAEFPKEGPSILRIQQVVRGDSAAYFCASSPGTGNQPQHFGDGTRLSIL.

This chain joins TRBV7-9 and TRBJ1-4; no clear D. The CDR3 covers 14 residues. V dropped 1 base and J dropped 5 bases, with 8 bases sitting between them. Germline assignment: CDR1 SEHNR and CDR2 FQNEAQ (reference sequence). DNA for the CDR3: TGTGCCAGCAGCTTAGGTCTCGGGAATGAAAAACTGTTTTTT. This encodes CASSLGLGNEKLFF.

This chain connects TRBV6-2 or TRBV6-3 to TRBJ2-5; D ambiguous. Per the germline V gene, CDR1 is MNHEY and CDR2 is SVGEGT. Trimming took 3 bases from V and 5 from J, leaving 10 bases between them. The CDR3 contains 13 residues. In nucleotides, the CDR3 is TGTGCCAGCAGTTATGAGAGCTGGGAGACCCAGTACTTC. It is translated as CASSYESWETQYF.

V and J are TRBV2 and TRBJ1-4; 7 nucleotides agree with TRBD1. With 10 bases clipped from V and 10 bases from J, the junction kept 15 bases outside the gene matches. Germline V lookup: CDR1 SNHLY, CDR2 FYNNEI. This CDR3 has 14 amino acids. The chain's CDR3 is CATRQGSVQGKLFF. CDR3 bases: TGTGCCACACGACAGGGCTCGGTTCAGGGAAAACTGTTTTTT.

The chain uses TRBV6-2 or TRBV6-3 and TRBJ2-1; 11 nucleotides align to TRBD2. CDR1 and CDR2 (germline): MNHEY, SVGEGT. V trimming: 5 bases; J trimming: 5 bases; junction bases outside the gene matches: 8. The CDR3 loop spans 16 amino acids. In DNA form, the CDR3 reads TGTGCCAGCAGTCAACTAGCGGGAGTTTCCCACAATGAGCAGTTCTTC. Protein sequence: CASSQLAGVSHNEQFF.

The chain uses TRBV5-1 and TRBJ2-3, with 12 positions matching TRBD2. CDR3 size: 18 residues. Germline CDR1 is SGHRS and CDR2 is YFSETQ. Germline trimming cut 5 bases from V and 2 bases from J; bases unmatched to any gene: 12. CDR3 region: CASRPGLAGPGDTDTQYF. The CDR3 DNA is TGCGCCAGCAGACCTGGACTAGCGGGACCTGGCGACACAGATACGCAGTATTTT.

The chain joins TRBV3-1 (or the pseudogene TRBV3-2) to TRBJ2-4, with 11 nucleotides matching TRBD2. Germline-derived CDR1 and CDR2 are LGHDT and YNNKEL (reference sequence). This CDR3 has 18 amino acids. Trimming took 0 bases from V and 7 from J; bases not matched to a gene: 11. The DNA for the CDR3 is TGTGCCAGCAGCCAAGAGGGACTAGCGGTGGCAATCAATAACATTCAGTACTTC. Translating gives CASSQEGLAVAINNIQYF.

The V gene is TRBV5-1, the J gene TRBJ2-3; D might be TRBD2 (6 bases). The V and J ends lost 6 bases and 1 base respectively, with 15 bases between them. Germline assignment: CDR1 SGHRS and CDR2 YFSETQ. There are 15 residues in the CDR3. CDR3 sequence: CASTRLGGGTDTQYF. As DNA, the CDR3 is TGCGCCAGCACGAGACTAGGAGGTGGCACAGATACGCAGTATTTT.

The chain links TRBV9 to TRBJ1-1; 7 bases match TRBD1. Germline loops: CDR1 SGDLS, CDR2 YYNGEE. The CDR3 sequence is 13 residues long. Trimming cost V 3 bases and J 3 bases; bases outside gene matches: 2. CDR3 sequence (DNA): TGTGCCAGCAGCGAAGGGGGCTACACTGAAGCTTTCTTT. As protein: CASSEGGYTEAFF.

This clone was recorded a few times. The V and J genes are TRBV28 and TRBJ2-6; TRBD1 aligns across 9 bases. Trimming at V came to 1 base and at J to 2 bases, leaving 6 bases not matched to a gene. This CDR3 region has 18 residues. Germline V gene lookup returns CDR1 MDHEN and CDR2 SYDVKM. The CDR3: CASSLFGQGIPGANVLTF. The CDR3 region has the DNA TGTGCCAGCAGTTTATTTGGACAGGGGATTCCTGGGGCCAACGTCCTGACTTTC.

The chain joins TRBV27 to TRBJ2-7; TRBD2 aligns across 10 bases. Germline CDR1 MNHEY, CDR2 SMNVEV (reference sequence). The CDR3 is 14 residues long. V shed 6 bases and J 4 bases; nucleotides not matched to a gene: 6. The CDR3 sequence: CASRPSGSGYEQYF. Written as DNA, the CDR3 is TGTGCCAGCAGACCTAGCGGGAGCGGATACGAGCAGTACTTC.

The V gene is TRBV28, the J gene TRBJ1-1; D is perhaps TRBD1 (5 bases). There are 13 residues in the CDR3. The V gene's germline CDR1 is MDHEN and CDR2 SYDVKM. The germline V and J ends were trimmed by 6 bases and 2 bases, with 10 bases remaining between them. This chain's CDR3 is CASRMGGNTEAFF. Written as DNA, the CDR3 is TGTGCCAGCAGGATGGGGGGTAACACTGAAGCTTTCTTT.

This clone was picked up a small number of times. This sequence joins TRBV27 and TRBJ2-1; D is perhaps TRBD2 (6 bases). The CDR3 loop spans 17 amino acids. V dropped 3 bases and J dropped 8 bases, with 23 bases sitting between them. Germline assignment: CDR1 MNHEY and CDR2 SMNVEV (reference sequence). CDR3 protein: CASSFLQFGGSSDEQFF. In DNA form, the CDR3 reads TGTGCCAGCAGTTTCCTACAGTTCGGGGGTTCAAGCGATGAGCAGTTCTTC.

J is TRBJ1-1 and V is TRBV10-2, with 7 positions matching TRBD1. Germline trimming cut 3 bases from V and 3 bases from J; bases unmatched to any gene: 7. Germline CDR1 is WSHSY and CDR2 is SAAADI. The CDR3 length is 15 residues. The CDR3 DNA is TGCGCCAGCAGTGACTCGACAGGGATCTACACTGAAGCTTTCTTT. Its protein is CASSDSTGIYTEAFF.

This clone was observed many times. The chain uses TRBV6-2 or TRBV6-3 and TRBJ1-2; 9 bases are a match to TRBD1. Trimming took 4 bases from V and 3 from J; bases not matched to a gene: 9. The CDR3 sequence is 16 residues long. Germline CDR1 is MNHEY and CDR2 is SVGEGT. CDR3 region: CASSSPGTGSYYGYTF. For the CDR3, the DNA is TGTGCCAGCAGTTCGCCCGGGACAGGGAGTTACTATGGCTACACCTTC.